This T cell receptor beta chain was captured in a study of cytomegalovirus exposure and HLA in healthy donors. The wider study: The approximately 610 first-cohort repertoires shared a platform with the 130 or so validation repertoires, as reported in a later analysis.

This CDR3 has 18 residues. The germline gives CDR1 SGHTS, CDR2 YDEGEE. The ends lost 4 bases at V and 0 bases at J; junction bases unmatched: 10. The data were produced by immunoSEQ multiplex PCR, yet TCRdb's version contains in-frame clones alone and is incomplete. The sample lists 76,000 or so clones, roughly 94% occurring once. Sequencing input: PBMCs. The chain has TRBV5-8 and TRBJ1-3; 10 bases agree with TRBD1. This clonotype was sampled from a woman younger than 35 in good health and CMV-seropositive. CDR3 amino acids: CASSAWGTGAFSGNTIYF. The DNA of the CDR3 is TGTGCCAGCAGCGCATGGGGGACAGGGGCCTTCTCTGGAAACACCATATATTTT.